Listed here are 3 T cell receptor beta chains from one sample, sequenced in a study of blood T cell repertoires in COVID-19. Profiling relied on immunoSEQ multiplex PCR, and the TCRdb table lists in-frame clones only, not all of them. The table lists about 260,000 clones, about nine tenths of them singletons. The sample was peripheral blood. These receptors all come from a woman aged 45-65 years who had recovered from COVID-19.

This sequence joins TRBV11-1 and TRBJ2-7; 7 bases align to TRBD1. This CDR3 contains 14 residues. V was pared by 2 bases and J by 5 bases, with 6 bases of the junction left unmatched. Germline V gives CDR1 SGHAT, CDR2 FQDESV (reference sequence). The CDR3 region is CASSLTQGFHEQYF. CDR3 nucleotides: TGTGCCAGCAGCTTAACACAGGGGTTCCACGAGCAGTACTTC.

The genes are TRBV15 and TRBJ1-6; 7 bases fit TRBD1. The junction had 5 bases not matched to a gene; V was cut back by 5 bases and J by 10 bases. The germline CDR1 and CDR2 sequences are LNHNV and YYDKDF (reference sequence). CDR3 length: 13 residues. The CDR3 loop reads CATSRQGDSPLHF. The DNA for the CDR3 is TGTGCCACCAGCCGGCAGGGGGACTCACCCCTCCACTTT.

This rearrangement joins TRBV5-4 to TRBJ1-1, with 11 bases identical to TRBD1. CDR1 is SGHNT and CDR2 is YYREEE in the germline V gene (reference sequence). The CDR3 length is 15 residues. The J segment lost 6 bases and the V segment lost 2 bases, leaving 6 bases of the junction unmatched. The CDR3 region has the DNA TGTGCCAGCAGCTTAGGGACAGGGGGTGAGGCTGAAGCTTTCTTT. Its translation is CASSLGTGGEAEAFF.